Listed below are T cell receptor beta chains from one sample, sequenced in a study of response to subunit inactivated influenza vaccine. Using its own MiXCR run on the RT-PCR reads, TCRdb lists one record per CDR3 protein. Of more than 550,000 distinct CDR3 sequences listed, 10% to 12% are singletons. The same data also contributed to another study, on T cells expressing NK-cell markers.

Material: PBMCs from blood, obtained on the day of vaccination. Receptor source: a man aged 45-65 years who received an inactivated influenza vaccine. Each CDR3 is given with its conserved first and last residue. The D gene is left open where the match is weak. Some rows mark clone size as missing; the rest say once, few, many or name a class of expanded clone.

J gene: TRBJ1-5
clone size: NA
D gene: NA
V gene: TRBV6-2/TRBV6-3
CDR3 DNA: TGTGCCAGCAGAAGGAAAAGCAATCAGCCCCAGCATTTT
CDR3 protein: CASRRKSNQPQHF

J gene: TRBJ2-7
clone size: few
D gene: NA
V gene: TRBV6-5
CDR3 DNA: TGTGCCAGCAGTTACGGGCAGGGGCTCGACTACGAGCAGTACTTC
CDR3 protein: CASSYGQGLDYEQYF

J gene: TRBJ2-1
clone size: NA
D gene: TRBD2
V gene: TRBV2
CDR3 DNA: TGTGCCAGCAGGAAGGGGTGGCTAGCGGGAGTCAATGAGCAGTTCTTC
CDR3 protein: CASRKGWLAGVNEQFF

J gene: TRBJ2-1
clone size: few
D gene: TRBD2
V gene: TRBV3-1
CDR3 DNA: TGTGCCAGCAGCCACCCTAGCGGGGGATCCTACAATGAGCAGTTCTTC
CDR3 protein: CASSHPSGGSYNEQFF

J gene: TRBJ2-5
clone size: NA
D gene: TRBD1
V gene: TRBV2
CDR3 DNA: TGTGCCAGCGAAGGCGGACAGGGACAAGAGACCCAGTACTTC
CDR3 protein: CASEGGQGQETQYF

J gene: TRBJ2-5
clone size: many
D gene: NA
V gene: TRBV3-1
CDR3 DNA: TGTGCCAGCAGCCCTAGGCCTGAAGAGACCCAGTACTTC
CDR3 protein: CASSPRPEETQYF

J gene: TRBJ2-2
clone size: NA
D gene: TRBD2
V gene: TRBV28
CDR3 DNA: TGTGCCAGCAGCGGATTTAGCGGGAGAGGAACCGGGGAGCTGTTTTTT
CDR3 protein: CASSGFSGRGTGELFF

J gene: TRBJ2-2
clone size: many
D gene: TRBD1
V gene: TRBV19
CDR3 DNA: TGTGCCAGTAGTATAGAGGACAGGGATCTCACCGGGGAGCTGTTTTTT
CDR3 protein: CASSIEDRDLTGELFF

J gene: TRBJ2-3
clone size: few
D gene: NA
V gene: TRBV28
CDR3 DNA: TGTGCCAGCAGTTTGTATCGGACTCCCCTGAGGACAGATACGCAGTATTTT
CDR3 protein: CASSLYRTPLRTDTQYF

J gene: TRBJ1-2
clone size: few
D gene: NA
V gene: TRBV10-3
CDR3 DNA: TGTGCCATCAGACAGGACTTGAACTATGGCTACACCTTC
CDR3 protein: CAIRQDLNYGYTF

J gene: TRBJ2-3
clone size: NA
D gene: TRBD2
V gene: TRBV29-1
CDR3 DNA: TGCAGCGTTGCCGGGGGGCTAGCGGGGGGTGAAGATACGCAGTATTTT
CDR3 protein: CSVAGGLAGGEDTQYF

J gene: TRBJ1-1
clone size: few
D gene: NA
V gene: TRBV27
CDR3 DNA: TGTGCCAGCAGCCTCAACGTCGCCAGGAACACTGAAGCTTTCTTT
CDR3 protein: CASSLNVARNTEAFF

J gene: TRBJ1-2
clone size: few
D gene: NA
V gene: TRBV6-5
CDR3 DNA: TGTGCCAGCAGTTACTCGGGGGTTAACGTCCCCGACTATGGCTACACCTTC
CDR3 protein: CASSYSGVNVPDYGYTF

J gene: TRBJ2-5
clone size: NA
D gene: TRBD1
V gene: TRBV28
CDR3 DNA: TGTGCCAGCAGTCCCGCCGGGACAGGGCTACTCGGGGAGACCCAGTACTTC
CDR3 protein: CASSPAGTGLLGETQYF

J gene: TRBJ1-2
clone size: NA
D gene: TRBD1
V gene: TRBV4-2
CDR3 DNA: TGTGCCAGCAGCCAAGATGGACAGGCGAACTATGGCTACACCTTC
CDR3 protein: CASSQDGQANYGYTF

J gene: TRBJ2-3
clone size: few
D gene: NA
V gene: TRBV21-1
CDR3 DNA: TGTGCCAGCAGCAAATTACAGCCCGCCTCTAGCACAGATACGCAGTATTTT
CDR3 protein: CASSKLQPASSTDTQYF

J gene: TRBJ1-2
clone size: many
D gene: TRBD1
V gene: TRBV11-2
CDR3 DNA: TGTGCCAGCAGCTTAGAACAGGGGGGTTACCTTGGCTACACCTTC
CDR3 protein: CASSLEQGGYLGYTF

J gene: TRBJ2-7
clone size: few
D gene: NA
V gene: TRBV5-1
CDR3 DNA: TGCGCCAGCAGCTTTGACAGGGCGGGAGAGCAGTACTTC
CDR3 protein: CASSFDRAGEQYF

J gene: TRBJ2-3
clone size: few
D gene: TRBD2
V gene: TRBV7-2
CDR3 DNA: TGTGCCAGCACCTTGGACCGGGGGGGCCAGTCAGATACGCAGTATTTT
CDR3 protein: CASTLDRGGQSDTQYF

J gene: TRBJ2-7
clone size: NA
D gene: NA
V gene: TRBV11-2
CDR3 DNA: TGTGCCAGCAGCTTATCGTACAGTGACTACGAGCAGTACTTC
CDR3 protein: CASSLSYSDYEQYF

J gene: TRBJ2-7
clone size: NA
D gene: NA
V gene: TRBV20-1
CDR3 DNA: TGCAGTGCTTTAGACGACCACAGGGTTCAGGACGAGCAGTACTTC
CDR3 protein: CSALDDHRVQDEQYF

J gene: TRBJ2-2
clone size: many
D gene: NA
V gene: TRBV12-3/TRBV12-4
CDR3 DNA: TGTGCCAGCAGTTGGGGGGTTGGAGGGCAAGCGAACACCGGGGAGCTGTTTTTT
CDR3 protein: CASSWGVGGQANTGELFF

J gene: TRBJ2-1
clone size: NA
D gene: TRBD1
V gene: TRBV14
CDR3 DNA: TGTGCCAGCAGCCTATTGAGGGGGCAGGGGACCTACAATGAGCAGTTCTTC
CDR3 protein: CASSLLRGQGTYNEQFF

J gene: TRBJ1-2
clone size: few
D gene: NA
V gene: TRBV30
CDR3 DNA: TGTGCCTGGAGACCGCGGGCTAACTATGGCTACACCTTC
CDR3 protein: CAWRPRANYGYTF

J gene: TRBJ1-4
clone size: many
D gene: NA
V gene: TRBV28
CDR3 DNA: TGTGCCAGCAGTGTGGGAACAGAGACAACTAATGAAAAACTGTTTTTT
CDR3 protein: CASSVGTETTNEKLFF

J gene: TRBJ2-7
clone size: few
D gene: NA
V gene: TRBV7-9
CDR3 DNA: TGTGCCAGCAGCTACCTAGCGTTCTACGAGCAGTACTTC
CDR3 protein: CASSYLAFYEQYF

J gene: TRBJ2-7
clone size: many
D gene: NA
V gene: TRBV12-3/TRBV12-4
CDR3 DNA: TGTGCCAGCAGTTTAGAGAATTCCTACGAGCAGTACTTC
CDR3 protein: CASSLENSYEQYF

J gene: TRBJ2-5
clone size: NA
D gene: TRBD2
V gene: TRBV5-1
CDR3 DNA: TGCGCCAGCATCTCGACCGGGACTAGTCAACAAGAGACCCAGTACTTC
CDR3 protein: CASISTGTSQQETQYF

J gene: TRBJ1-2
clone size: NA
D gene: TRBD1
V gene: TRBV6-5
CDR3 DNA: TGTGCCAGCAGTTCCTACCTACAGGGGAAGGGCTATGGCTACACCTTC
CDR3 protein: CASSSYLQGKGYGYTF

J gene: TRBJ2-7
clone size: few
D gene: TRBD2
V gene: TRBV29-1
CDR3 DNA: TGCAGCGCCGAGGGGACTAGCGGAACCTACGAGCAGTACTTC
CDR3 protein: CSAEGTSGTYEQYF

J gene: TRBJ2-7
clone size: many
D gene: TRBD2
V gene: TRBV12-3/TRBV12-4
CDR3 DNA: TGTGCCAGCAGGCCCACTAGCGGGGGACCTCCCGAGCAGTACTTC
CDR3 protein: CASRPTSGGPPEQYF

J gene: TRBJ1-5
clone size: few
D gene: NA
V gene: TRBV5-1
CDR3 DNA: TGCGCCAACCTCCCCGGTGAGCAGCCCCAGCATTTT
CDR3 protein: CANLPGEQPQHF

J gene: TRBJ2-4
clone size: NA
D gene: NA
V gene: TRBV4-3
CDR3 DNA: TGCGCCAGCAGCGCGGAACAGAGAGCCAAAAACATTCAGTACTTC
CDR3 protein: CASSAEQRAKNIQYF

J gene: TRBJ2-2
clone size: NA
D gene: NA
V gene: TRBV6-2/TRBV6-3
CDR3 DNA: TGTGCCAACCTAACCGGGACAACCAACACCGGGGAGCTGTTTTTT
CDR3 protein: CANLTGTTNTGELFF

J gene: TRBJ2-1
clone size: few
D gene: NA
V gene: TRBV4-2
CDR3 DNA: TGTGCCAGCAGCGGGCAGGGGAGACACAATGAGCAGTTCTTC
CDR3 protein: CASSGQGRHNEQFF

J gene: TRBJ2-2
clone size: NA
D gene: TRBD2
V gene: TRBV9
CDR3 DNA: TGTGCCAGCAGCGTATCTAGCGGGAGCTCCGGGGAGCTGTTTTTT
CDR3 protein: CASSVSSGSSGELFF

J gene: TRBJ2-3
clone size: few
D gene: TRBD2
V gene: TRBV6-4
CDR3 DNA: TGTGCCAGCCCAAAAACCGGGACTAGCGGTTCGAGGGGCACAGATACGCAGTATTTT
CDR3 protein: CASPKTGTSGSRGTDTQYF

J gene: TRBJ2-7
clone size: NA
D gene: NA
V gene: TRBV7-2
CDR3 DNA: TGTGCCAGCAGTCCCCGTGACCTAGCGCGGCCCTACGAGCAGTACTTC
CDR3 protein: CASSPRDLARPYEQYF

J gene: TRBJ2-1
clone size: many
D gene: NA
V gene: TRBV7-9
CDR3 DNA: TGTGCCAGCAGCTTACAGGGACGAAAGGACAATGAGCAGTTCTTC
CDR3 protein: CASSLQGRKDNEQFF

J gene: TRBJ2-1
clone size: few
D gene: TRBD2
V gene: TRBV3-1
CDR3 DNA: TGTGCCAGCAGCCCTTCGGGAGGAGATTGGAGGGAGCAGTTCTTC
CDR3 protein: CASSPSGGDWREQFF

J gene: TRBJ2-7
clone size: NA
D gene: NA
V gene: TRBV7-2
CDR3 DNA: TGTGCCAGCAGCTTAGCCAGGGGCTCTCTCTACGAGCAGTACTTC
CDR3 protein: CASSLARGSLYEQYF

J gene: TRBJ2-5
clone size: NA
D gene: TRBD2
V gene: TRBV29-1
CDR3 DNA: TGCAGCGTTCAACTAGCGGGAGGGCAAGAGACCCAGTACTTC
CDR3 protein: CSVQLAGGQETQYF

J gene: TRBJ2-1
clone size: many
D gene: TRBD2
V gene: TRBV5-1
CDR3 DNA: TGCGCCAGCAGCAAAAAACTAGCGGGGGTCATCAATGAGCAGTTCTTC
CDR3 protein: CASSKKLAGVINEQFF

J gene: TRBJ2-2
clone size: few
D gene: TRBD1
V gene: TRBV7-8
CDR3 DNA: TGTGCCAGCAGCCACAGGGGGCAGGCCACCGGGGAGCTGTTTTTT
CDR3 protein: CASSHRGQATGELFF

J gene: TRBJ1-2
clone size: NA
D gene: NA
V gene: TRBV11-2
CDR3 DNA: TGTGCCAGCAGCTCGCCCAGTCAGGGTCGCTATGGCTACACCTTC
CDR3 protein: CASSSPSQGRYGYTF

J gene: TRBJ1-2
clone size: many
D gene: TRBD1
V gene: TRBV15
CDR3 DNA: TGTGCCACCAGCAGCGGACAGGGCTATGGCTACACCTTC
CDR3 protein: CATSSGQGYGYTF